This passage covers 24 T cell receptor beta chains from one sample sequenced in a study of cytomegalovirus exposure and HLA in healthy donors. 13 Jbeta primers and 60 Vbeta primers were used for the PCR. Some clones are missing from TCRdb's copy, which holds only in-frame ones; the method was immunoSEQ multiplex PCR. The sample records roughly 100,000 clones, 9.5% to 15% being singletons. Material: PBMCs. The receptor source for this set is a man between 35 and 55 years old in good health and CMV-seropositive.

This clone was detected a few times. The chain is built from TRBV10-1 and TRBJ2-7; D is unresolved. Trimming stripped 2 bases from V and 0 bases from J, with 8 bases between. The CDR3 is 14 amino acids. Germline lookup yields CDR1 WNHNN and CDR2 SYGVQD (reference sequence). As DNA, the CDR3 is TGCGCCAGCAGTGAGGGTCCTAGCTCCTACGAGCAGTACTTC. It yields the protein CASSEGPSSYEQYF.

The chain has TRBV7-2 and TRBJ2-6; 8 bases are a match to TRBD1. The CDR3 extends over 17 amino acids. CDR1 is SGHTA, CDR2 FQGNSA, per germline. The junction had 6 bases not matched to a gene; V was cut back by 5 bases and J by 0 bases. For the CDR3, the DNA is TGTGCCAGCAGCGTGACAGGGGTTCTCTCTGGGGCCAACGTCCTGACTTTC. This encodes CASSVTGVLSGANVLTF. The full variable domain, in which reference TRBV7-2 and TRBJ2-6 provide the parts outside the CDR3, is GAGVSQSPSNKVTEKGKDVELRCDPISGHTALYWYRQSLGQGLEFLIYFQGNSAPDKSGLPSDRFSAERTGGSVSTLTIQRTQQEDSAVYLCASSVTGVLSGANVLTFGAGSRLTVL.

The CDR3 is CASQETSGNYEQYF. DNA for the CDR3: TGTGCCAGTCAAGAGACTAGCGGCAACTACGAGCAGTACTTC. The gene calls are TRBV28 and TRBJ2-7, with 9 bases that match TRBD2. V shed 9 bases, J shed 3 bases, and the junction held 9 bases outside the gene matches. CDR3 size: 14 residues. Germline assignment: CDR1 MDHEN and CDR2 SYDVKM.

The chain recombines TRBV13 with TRBJ2-4; 10 positions agree with TRBD2. Germline CDR1 is PRHDT and CDR2 is FYEKMQ (reference sequence). The CDR3 consists of 14 residues. The V gene end was trimmed by 6 bases and the J gene end by 7 bases; junction bases not matched to a gene: 6. The chain's CDR3 is CASRSAGGRNIQYF. CDR3 nucleotides: TGTGCCAGCAGATCAGCGGGAGGGCGGAACATTCAGTACTTC.

The chain links TRBV7-2 to TRBJ1-2, with TRBD1 matching 7 bases. Germline-derived CDR1 and CDR2 are SGHTA and FQGNSA. V lost 5 bases, J lost 3 bases, and 3 bases stayed unmatched. This CDR3 is 13 amino acids long. The CDR3 DNA follows: TGTGCCAGCAGCGCAGGACAGGACTATGGCTACACCTTC. Translating gives CASSAGQDYGYTF.

The V call is TRBV5-4, the J call TRBJ1-5; TRBD1 matches 9 bases. The CDR3 covers 13 residues. Germline V lookup: CDR1 SGHNT, CDR2 YYREEE (reference sequence). V was pared by 4 bases and J by 6 bases, with 2 bases of the junction left unmatched. CDR3 protein: CASSPDRGQPQHF. The CDR3 DNA sequence: TGTGCCAGCAGCCCGGACAGGGGTCAGCCCCAGCATTTT.

This clone was observed a handful of times. This rearrangement joins TRBV28 to TRBJ2-2; perhaps TRBD1 as D (6 bases). V lost 9 bases and J lost 0, with 14 bases in between. Germline CDR1 and CDR2: MDHEN and SYDVKM. This CDR3 is built from 15 residues. CDR3 coding DNA: TGTGCCAGTTGCCGGGACAAAGCGAACACCGGGGAGCTGTTTTTT. It specifies CASCRDKANTGELFF.

This clone has only a few counts. The chain joins TRBV10-2 to TRBJ2-7; D unclear. With 4 bases removed from V and 0 bases from J, the gap between germline ends came to 7 bases. CDR1 WSHSY and CDR2 SAAADI come from the germline V gene. This CDR3 spans 13 amino acids. DNA for the CDR3: TGCGCCAGCAGTGCTCCCCGCTCCTACGAGCAGTACTTC. This translates into CASSAPRSYEQYF.

Only a few counts were recorded for this clone. This chain joins TRBV7-8 and TRBJ2-1; D is possibly TRBD2 (5 bases). The CDR3 is 15 amino acids. CDR1 is SGHVS and CDR2 is FQNEAQ in the germline V gene. V was clipped by 4 bases and J by 4 bases, with 14 bases between them. This CDR3 is CASSSVFPGYNEQFF. CDR3 in DNA: TGTGCCAGCAGCTCAGTCTTCCCGGGGTACAATGAGCAGTTCTTC.

This rearrangement joins TRBV4-3 to TRBJ2-7; perhaps TRBD1 as D (6 bases). Trimming took off 0 bases at V and 1 base at J, with 13 bases between the two ends. This CDR3 is 16 amino acids long. Germline values: CDR1 LGHNA, CDR2 YSLEER. The CDR3, as DNA: TGCGCCAGCAGCCAAGACTGGGGGCTCCAGTCCTACGAGCAGTACTTC. Its translation is CASSQDWGLQSYEQYF.

This clone showed up just a few times. CDR3 coding DNA: TGTGCCAGCAGCTACACCGGACTAGCGGGAGGGATGGATACGCAGTATTTT. Residues: CASSYTGLAGGMDTQYF. The chain carries TRBV7-8 and TRBJ2-3; TRBD2 matches 15 bases. The trim removed 4 bases at V and 6 bases at J, leaving 8 bases unmatched. The CDR3 contains 17 residues. Germline loops: CDR1 SGHVS, CDR2 FQNEAQ. Variable domain in full (rest from reference TRBV7-8 and TRBJ2-3): GAGVSQSPRYKVAKRGQDVALRCDPISGHVSLFWYQQALGQGPEFLTYFQNEAQLDKSGLPSDRFFAERPEGSVSTLKIQRTQQEDSAVYLCASSYTGLAGGMDTQYFGPGTRLTVL.

The table lists this clone with a few counts. The chain employs TRBV7-9 and TRBJ2-1, with 11 bases identical to TRBD2. The CDR3 is 14 amino acids. CDR1 and CDR2 from the germline V gene are SEHNR and FQNEAQ (reference sequence). With 3 bases clipped from V and 15 bases from J, the junction kept 10 bases outside the gene matches. CDR3 protein: CASSFPSGRNLLFF. CDR3 sequence (DNA): TGTGCCAGCAGCTTTCCTAGCGGGAGGAATTTGTTGTTCTTC.

The chain recombines TRBV6-5 with TRBJ1-1; no definite D call. Looked up from germline, CDR1 is MNHEY and CDR2 is SVGAGI. CDR3 size: 15 residues. The V end lost 2 bases, the J end lost 4 bases, and 14 bases lay between the germline ends. The CDR3 spells CASSYESPGITEAFF. The DNA of the CDR3 is TGTGCCAGCAGTTACGAGTCCCCGGGAATCACTGAAGCTTTCTTT.

This clone has just a few counts. The chain recombines TRBV15 with TRBJ1-2; D uncertain. Trimming cost V 0 bases and J 4 bases, with 9 bases left between them. Germline V gene lookup returns CDR1 LNHNV and CDR2 YYDKDF (reference sequence). CDR3 length: 14 amino acids. The CDR3 coding sequence is TGTGCCACCAGCAGAGATCGAGGGCGCTATGGCTACACCTTC. Translation gives CATSRDRGRYGYTF.

This clone was counted between two and nine times. The chain recombines TRBV9 with TRBJ2-3; D is perhaps TRBD1 (6 bases). There are 16 residues in the CDR3. The germline V and J ends were trimmed by 0 bases and 2 bases, with 13 bases remaining between them. Per germline, CDR1 SGDLS and CDR2 YYNGEE. The CDR3 DNA sequence: TGTGCCAGCAGCGTAGGAGGGGGATACTACACAGATACGCAGTATTTT. It yields the protein CASSVGGGYYTDTQYF.

The V and J genes are TRBV6-5 and TRBJ2-1; TRBD2 matches 7 bases. The CDR3 extends over 15 amino acids. In germline, CDR1 is MNHEY, CDR2 SVGAGI. Losses at the gene ends were 6 bases for V and 3 bases for J; bases not matched to a gene: 8. The CDR3 loop reads CASRRSGTDYNEQFF. For the CDR3, the DNA is TGTGCCAGCAGACGCAGCGGGACCGACTACAATGAGCAGTTCTTC.

The chain is built from TRBV5-1 and TRBJ2-3; TRBD2 matches 8 bases. This CDR3 spans 15 amino acids. Germline V gene data show CDR1 as SGHRS and CDR2 as YFSETQ. Trimming at V came to 4 bases and at J to 2 bases, leaving 6 bases not matched to a gene. The CDR3 spells CASSGGLAVTDTQYF. CDR3 DNA sequence: TGCGCCAGCAGCGGAGGACTAGCCGTCACAGATACGCAGTATTTT.

This clone appeared a few times. CDR3 amino acids: CASSERAGVGSYEQYF. As DNA, the CDR3 is TGTGCCAGCAGTGAACGGGCAGGGGTAGGCTCCTACGAGCAGTACTTC. The chain uses TRBV6-1 and TRBJ2-7; D may be TRBD1 (6 bases). The CDR3 has 16 residues. Germline values: CDR1 MNHNS, CDR2 SASEGT. Trimming took off 2 bases at V and 0 bases at J, with 14 bases between the two ends.

The V gene is TRBV5-4, the J gene TRBJ2-2; D is unclear. Germline CDR1 SGHNT, CDR2 YYREEE (reference sequence). Between the trimmed V and J ends, which lost 0 bases and 5 bases, there was a span of 14 bases. The CDR3 totals 16 residues. CDR3 sequence (DNA): TGTGCCAGCAGCTTGGATCCCAATCTGAGGACCGGGGAGCTGTTTTTT. Residues: CASSLDPNLRTGELFF.

This clone has more than one count but fewer than ten. The chain carries TRBV9 and TRBJ2-3; 7 nucleotides line up with TRBD2. The CDR3 runs to 17 residues. Germline V gives CDR1 SGDLS, CDR2 YYNGEE. V lost 1 base, J lost 4 bases, and 12 bases stayed unmatched. CDR3 loop: CASSVTWGGRAPDTQYF. The CDR3 DNA is TGTGCCAGCAGCGTAACCTGGGGAGGGAGGGCCCCAGATACGCAGTATTTT.

The chain uses TRBV4-2 and TRBJ1-4; TRBD1 matches 7 bases. CDR1 and CDR2 (germline): LGHNA, YNFKEQ. This CDR3 has 16 residues. V was pared by 5 bases and J by 6 bases, with 12 bases of the junction left unmatched. The DNA of the CDR3 is TGTGCCAGCAGCGAAGGCGAGGGGGCCTATGATGAAAAACTGTTTTTT. This gives the protein CASSEGEGAYDEKLFF.

The sample holds a few counts of this clone. V gene TRBV7-2 combines with J gene TRBJ1-4; 11 nucleotides line up with TRBD1. Germline CDR1 reads SGHTA; CDR2 reads FQGNSA. The CDR3 is 15 amino acids. The junction had 6 bases not matched to a gene; V was cut back by 1 base and J by 11 bases. The DNA of the CDR3 is TGTGCCAGCAGCTTAGTGGGCGGGACAGGGGGGAAACTGTTTTTT. Protein product: CASSLVGGTGGKLFF.

Only a few counts were recorded for this clone. In DNA, the CDR3 is TGTGCCAGCGGCCCCTACAATGAGCAGTTCTTC. This sequence encodes CASGPYNEQFF. The rearrangement uses TRBV2 and TRBJ2-1; D unclear. CDR1 SNHLY and CDR2 FYNNEI come from the germline V gene. This CDR3 is built from 11 residues. Trimming cost V 8 bases and J 2 bases, with 4 bases left between them.

This rearrangement joins TRBV5-6 to TRBJ2-7; D might be TRBD2 (6 bases). V lost 4 bases and J 3 bases, leaving 14 bases between the germline ends. CDR3 length: 14 residues. CDR1 and CDR2 from the germline V gene are SGHDT and YYEEEE. The chain's CDR3 is CASSVGLLLYEQYF. The DNA for the CDR3 is TGTGCCAGCAGCGTGGGACTCTTACTCTACGAGCAGTACTTC.